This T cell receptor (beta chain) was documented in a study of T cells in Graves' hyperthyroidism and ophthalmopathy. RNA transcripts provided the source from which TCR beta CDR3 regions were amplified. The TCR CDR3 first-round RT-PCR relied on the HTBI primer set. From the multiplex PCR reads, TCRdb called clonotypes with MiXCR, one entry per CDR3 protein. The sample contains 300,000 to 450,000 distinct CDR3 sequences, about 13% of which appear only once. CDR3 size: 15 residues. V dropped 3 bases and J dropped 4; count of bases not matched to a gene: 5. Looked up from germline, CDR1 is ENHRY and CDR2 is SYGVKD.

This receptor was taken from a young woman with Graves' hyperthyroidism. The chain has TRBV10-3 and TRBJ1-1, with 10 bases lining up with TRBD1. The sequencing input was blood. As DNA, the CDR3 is TGTGCCATCAGTGAAAGACAGGGGGCCGTCACTGAAGCTTTCTTT. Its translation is CAISERQGAVTEAFF.